A selection of T cell receptor beta chains follows, all from one sample in a study of T cell responses to AZD1222 COVID-19 vaccine. Some clones are missing from TCRdb's copy, which holds only in-frame ones; the method was immunoSEQ multiplex PCR. The data show around 140,000 clones, with over 75% seen just once and about 20% held by the top ten. The source material was peripheral blood, sampled on day 0 of AZD1222 vaccination. These receptors were obtained from an adult in good health. Each CDR3 is given with its conserved first and last residue. The order of the fields is clone size, J gene, V gene, D gene, CDR3 DNA, CDR3 protein. D genes are given only for firm matches. A clone size is listed for some rows: how often the clone was seen (once, few, many), or a class if it is expanded.

clone_size: NA
j_call: TRBJ2-5
v_call: TRBV6-2/TRBV6-3
d_call: TRBD2
cdr3_nt: TGTGCCAGCAGTTACTCAGCCCAGCGGGGGGGCCCTGAGACCCAGTACTTC
cdr3_aa: CASSYSAQRGGPETQYF

clone_size: once
j_call: TRBJ1-3
v_call: TRBV7-9
d_call: NA
cdr3_nt: TGTGCCAGCAGCTTCCTACGAGGATTTTCTGGAAACACCATATATTTT
cdr3_aa: CASSFLRGFSGNTIYF

clone_size: NA
j_call: TRBJ1-2
v_call: TRBV25-1
d_call: TRBD1
cdr3_nt: TGTGCCAGCAGTGATGCAGGGGGCGGCGGTGGCTACACCTTC
cdr3_aa: CASSDAGGGGGYTF

clone_size: NA
j_call: TRBJ2-7
v_call: TRBV10-3
d_call: TRBD2
cdr3_nt: TGTGCCATCACTAAGGGACTAGCGGTCTCCTACGAGCAGTACTTC
cdr3_aa: CAITKGLAVSYEQYF

clone_size: NA
j_call: TRBJ2-7
v_call: TRBV7-2
d_call: NA
cdr3_nt: TGTGCCAGCAACCCCGGGCGGGGAAACGAGCAGTACTTC
cdr3_aa: CASNPGRGNEQYF

clone_size: NA
j_call: TRBJ1-2
v_call: TRBV9
d_call: NA
cdr3_nt: TGTGCCAGCAGCGGGCGGGACACCTCTAACTATGGCTACACCTTC
cdr3_aa: CASSGRDTSNYGYTF

clone_size: NA
j_call: TRBJ1-1
v_call: TRBV29-1
d_call: NA
cdr3_nt: TGCAGCGCCCAAGGGACATCCGGGGGATTGAACACTGAAGCTTTCTTT
cdr3_aa: CSAQGTSGGLNTEAFF

clone_size: NA
j_call: TRBJ2-5
v_call: TRBV5-1
d_call: NA
cdr3_nt: TGCGCCAGCAGCTTGGAAGGGTCCGGGGAGACCCAGTACTTC
cdr3_aa: CASSLEGSGETQYF

clone_size: NA
j_call: TRBJ1-1
v_call: TRBV6-5
d_call: NA
cdr3_nt: TGTGCCAGCAGTTACTCGATGGGTGAAGCTTTCTTT
cdr3_aa: CASSYSMGEAFF

clone_size: NA
j_call: TRBJ2-7
v_call: TRBV4-1
d_call: NA
cdr3_nt: TGCGCCAGCAGCTCATGGGCGGGGGCCGGAGAGCAGTACTTC
cdr3_aa: CASSSWAGAGEQYF

clone_size: NA
j_call: TRBJ1-5
v_call: TRBV19
d_call: TRBD1
cdr3_nt: TGTGCCAGTAGTATAGCGAGGACAGGCACTAATCAGCCCCAGCATTTT
cdr3_aa: CASSIARTGTNQPQHF

clone_size: NA
j_call: TRBJ1-2
v_call: TRBV30
d_call: NA
cdr3_nt: TGTGCCGGACTGACACGTCTCGGTGGCTACACCTTC
cdr3_aa: CAGLTRLGGYTF

clone_size: NA
j_call: TRBJ2-2
v_call: TRBV6-5
d_call: NA
cdr3_nt: TGTGCCAGCAGCCCCGAAATAGCGAACACCGGGGAGCTGTTTTTT
cdr3_aa: CASSPEIANTGELFF

clone_size: NA
j_call: TRBJ2-4
v_call: TRBV20-1
d_call: NA
cdr3_nt: TGCAGTGCTAGTGGGACGGGCCGGAACATTCAGTACTTC
cdr3_aa: CSASGTGRNIQYF

clone_size: NA
j_call: TRBJ1-1
v_call: TRBV18
d_call: NA
cdr3_nt: TGTGCCAGCTCACCAGGCCCCGGGGGCACTGAAGCTTTCTTT
cdr3_aa: CASSPGPGGTEAFF

clone_size: NA
j_call: TRBJ1-5
v_call: TRBV11-2
d_call: NA
cdr3_nt: TGTGCCAGCAGCTCTCCGTCAAGCAATCAGCCCCAGCATTTT
cdr3_aa: CASSSPSSNQPQHF

clone_size: few
j_call: TRBJ1-2
v_call: TRBV6-2/TRBV6-3
d_call: TRBD1
cdr3_nt: TGTGCCAGCAGTTCGGACAGGGGTTCTCCCTTCGGCTACACCTTC
cdr3_aa: CASSSDRGSPFGYTF

clone_size: NA
j_call: TRBJ1-5
v_call: TRBV28
d_call: NA
cdr3_nt: TGTGCCAGCAGTCCCTTGGGGTGGGCGGCCCAGCATTTT
cdr3_aa: CASSPLGWAAQHF

clone_size: NA
j_call: TRBJ2-4
v_call: TRBV7-2
d_call: NA
cdr3_nt: TGTGCCAGCAGCTCTTCCGGGACGGTAGCCAAAAACATTCAGTACTTC
cdr3_aa: CASSSSGTVAKNIQYF

clone_size: NA
j_call: TRBJ1-2
v_call: TRBV19
d_call: TRBD1
cdr3_nt: TGTGCCAGTAGTCCGAGTCTCGGGACAGTTCGTGGCTACACCTTC
cdr3_aa: CASSPSLGTVRGYTF